What follows are 19 T cell receptor beta chains derived from one specimen sequenced in a study of neoadjuvant anti-PD-1 for oral cavity cancer. The method was immunoSEQ multiplex PCR; TCRdb's version includes in-frame clones alone and lacks a portion of them. Among about 12,000 clones listed, over 50% were seen once. The sample in question was PBMCs, obtained before nivolumab (anti-PD-1) treatment. Receptors originate from a person between 40 and 85 years old with oral cavity squamous cell carcinoma.

The chain is built from TRBV28 and TRBJ1-1; the D is unclear. V was trimmed by 10 bases and J by 3 bases, leaving 9 bases between them. The germline gives CDR1 MDHEN, CDR2 SYDVKM. The CDR3 is 11 amino acids. CDR3 region: CATLGDTEAFF. CDR3 DNA: TGTGCCACCCTTGGGGACACTGAAGCTTTCTTT.

This clone was detected a few times. The chain couples TRBV2 to TRBJ2-5; D is ambiguous. Germline CDR1 is SNHLY and CDR2 is FYNNEI. V was pared by 6 bases and J by 4 bases, with 15 bases between. CDR3 length: 14 amino acids. The CDR3 DNA sequence: TGTGCCAGCAGACCCGACCAGAGCCTAGAGACCCAGTACTTC. It is translated as CASRPDQSLETQYF.

This sequence joins TRBV7-8 and TRBJ2-7, with D perhaps TRBD2 (5 bases). Per germline, CDR1 SGHVS and CDR2 FQNEAQ. The CDR3 sequence is 15 residues long. Trimming removed 1 base from V and 5 bases from J, with 15 bases in between. The CDR3 here is CASSLGQIGGDEQYF. DNA of the CDR3: TGTGCCAGCAGCTTAGGGCAAATCGGAGGCGACGAGCAGTACTTC.

The genes are TRBV19 and TRBJ1-2, with D possibly matching TRBD1 (6 bases). V dropped 5 bases and J dropped 4 bases, with 17 bases sitting between them. Per the germline V gene, CDR1 is LNHDA and CDR2 is SQIVND (reference sequence). The CDR3 length is 15 residues. The CDR3 loop reads CASSSHREAVYGYTF. The DNA of the CDR3 is TGTGCCAGTAGTTCCCACAGGGAGGCCGTCTATGGCTACACCTTC.

The chain combines TRBV6-5 with TRBJ2-2; D gene uncertain. The CDR3 sequence is 13 residues long. V was clipped by 4 bases and J by 7 bases, with 10 bases between them. Germline assignment: CDR1 MNHEY and CDR2 SVGAGI. The CDR3 is CASSSRGHGELFF. Here the CDR3 DNA reads TGTGCCAGCAGTTCCCGCGGCCACGGGGAGCTGTTTTTT.

The chain combines TRBV7-2 with TRBJ1-5; no clear D. CDR3 length: 17 residues. Trimming cost V 1 base and J 0 bases, with 13 bases left between them. CDR1 SGHTA and CDR2 FQGNSA come from the germline V gene. The chain's CDR3 is CASSLEIGQNSNQPQHF. The CDR3 DNA is TGTGCCAGCAGCTTAGAGATCGGGCAAAATAGCAATCAGCCCCAGCATTTT.

The chain recombines TRBV29-1 with TRBJ1-2; perhaps TRBD1 as D (5 bases). Deletions cut 0 bases from V and 4 bases from J, with 12 bases between. Germline assignment: CDR1 SQVTM and CDR2 ANQGSEA. This CDR3 spans 14 amino acids. CDR3: CSVEDRGISYGYTF. CDR3 sequence (DNA): TGCAGCGTTGAAGATCGGGGGATTAGCTATGGCTACACCTTC.

CDR3 bases: TGTGCCAGCAGTTTAACATCGGGGCAGGGGCAGCCCCAGCATTTT. Amino acids: CASSLTSGQGQPQHF. The genes are TRBV7-2 and TRBJ1-5; possibly TRBD1 for D (6 bases). Trimming removed 6 bases at V and 7 bases at J, with 19 bases between. Germline V gives CDR1 SGHTA, CDR2 FQGNSA. This CDR3 has 15 residues.

The genes are TRBV5-1 and TRBJ1-5, with TRBD1 matching over 8 bases. The CDR3 totals 15 residues. Germline assignment: CDR1 SGHRS and CDR2 YFSETQ. With V trimmed by 0 bases and J by 1 base, 0 bases remained unmatched. The CDR3 here is CASSLGTGSNQPQHF. Written as DNA, the CDR3 is TGCGCCAGCAGCTTGGGGACAGGGAGCAATCAGCCCCAGCATTTT.

The gene calls are TRBV5-1 and TRBJ1-2; 8 bases fit TRBD1. Looked up from germline, CDR1 is SGHRS and CDR2 is YFSETQ. V was clipped by 0 bases and J by 7 bases; unmatched bases: 2. This CDR3 region has 13 residues. The CDR3 DNA is TGCGCCAGCAGCTTGGAAACAGGGGGTGGCTACACCTTC. This encodes CASSLETGGGYTF.

The count of this clone is one. The chain recombines TRBV6-4 with TRBJ2-3, with D possibly being TRBD2 (6 bases). The V gene lost 6 bases and the J gene lost 6 bases, with 13 bases spanning the gap. Germline V gene data show CDR1 as MRHNA and CDR2 as SNTAGT. The CDR3 sequence is 13 residues long. CDR3 in DNA: TGTGCCAGCAGGGGGGGACTCAAGGATACGCAGTATTTT. Its translation: CASRGGLKDTQYF.

V and J are TRBV7-3 and TRBJ1-1; D remains ambiguous. Germline V gives CDR1 SGHTA, CDR2 FQGTGA. Deletions cut 5 bases from V and 2 bases from J, with 9 bases between. The CDR3 has 13 amino acids. CDR3 protein: CASSLNYNTEAFF. CDR3 bases: TGTGCCAGCAGCCTTAATTATAACACTGAAGCTTTCTTT.

V and J are TRBV30 and TRBJ1-3; D might be TRBD1 (5 bases). CDR3 length: 16 amino acids. Germline-derived CDR1 and CDR2 are GTSNPN and SVGIG (reference sequence). V lost 0 bases to trimming and J lost 10 bases, with 22 bases between them. In DNA, the CDR3 is TGTGCCTGGAGTGTCCTCCCGGGACGATCTTTTGGGACCATATATTTT. This encodes CAWSVLPGRSFGTIYF. Supplemented by reference TRBV30 and TRBJ1-3, the full variable domain reads SQTIHQWPATLVQPVGSPLSLECTVEGTSNPNLYWYRQAAGRGLQLLFYSVGIGQISSEVPQNLSASRPQDRQFILSSKKLLLSDSGFYLCAWSVLPGRSFGTIYFGEGSWLTVV.

Only one count was recorded for this clone. V and J are TRBV5-6 and TRBJ2-2, with a weak D call TRBD1 (5 bases). Germline assignment: CDR1 SGHDT and CDR2 YYEEEE. Trimming pared 2 bases from V and 1 base from J, leaving 6 bases between. CDR3 size: 14 residues. This CDR3 is CASSFRGNTGELFF. The CDR3 DNA reads TGTGCCAGCAGCTTTAGGGGGAACACCGGGGAGCTGTTTTTT.

This chain links TRBV7-6 with TRBJ2-1; 13 positions agree with TRBD2. The CDR3 is 16 amino acids. J lost 7 bases, V lost 8 bases, and 11 bases had no gene match. Germline CDR1 reads SGHVS; CDR2 reads FNYEAQ. CDR3 sequence: CASGNPGLAGANEQFF. DNA of the CDR3: TGTGCCAGCGGAAACCCAGGACTAGCGGGAGCAAATGAGCAGTTCTTC.

The rearrangement links TRBV7-2 to TRBJ2-7; 13 bases match TRBD2. After removal of 5 bases from V and 2 bases from J, the junction contained 12 bases not matched to a gene. Germline V CDR1 and CDR2: SGHTA, FQGNSA. The CDR3 length is 18 residues. CDR3 loop: CASSAGLAGAPRAYEQYF. DNA of the CDR3: TGTGCCAGCAGCGCAGGACTAGCGGGGGCCCCTAGGGCCTACGAGCAGTACTTC. The full variable domain, with the rest looked up from reference TRBV7-2 and TRBJ2-7, is GAGVSQSPSNKVTEKGKDVELRCDPISGHTALYWYRQSLGQGLEFLIYFQGNSAPDKSGLPSDRFSAERTGGSVSTLTIQRTQQEDSAVYLCASSAGLAGAPRAYEQYFGPGTRLTVT.

V is TRBV7-2 and J is TRBJ2-7; TRBD1 agrees at 9 bases. The V segment lost 5 bases and the J segment 4 bases; nucleotides outside the gene matches: 6. This CDR3 region has 14 residues. The germline V gene has CDR1 SGHTA and CDR2 FQGNSA. The CDR3 DNA is TGTGCCAGCAGCCAGGGGACAGGGATATACGAGCAGTACTTC. This sequence encodes CASSQGTGIYEQYF. Looking up the rest from reference TRBV7-2 and TRBJ2-7 gives the full variable domain: GAGVSQSPSNKVTEKGKDVELRCDPISGHTALYWYRQSLGQGLEFLIYFQGNSAPDKSGLPSDRFSAERTGGSVSTLTIQRTQQEDSAVYLCASSQGTGIYEQYFGPGTRLTVT.

The chain is built from TRBV10-3 and TRBJ2-7, with TRBD2 matching 7 bases. V shed 8 bases, J shed 0 bases, and the junction held 10 bases outside the gene matches. The CDR3 is 15 amino acids. Germline loops: CDR1 ENHRY, CDR2 SYGVKD. CDR3 loop: CAIGGVHGSSYEQYF. CDR3 nucleotide sequence: TGTGCCATCGGGGGGGTGCACGGGAGCTCCTACGAGCAGTACTTC.

V usage is TRBV18 and J usage is TRBJ1-6; D is undetermined. The CDR3 is 15 residues long. Germline CDR1 KGHSH, CDR2 LQKENI. Deletions cut 3 bases from V and 8 bases from J, with 14 bases between. CDR3 bases: TGTGCCAGCTCACCTCACGTAGGAAAGGATTCACCCCTCCACTTT. This codes for CASSPHVGKDSPLHF.